A single T cell receptor beta chain is shown here with its context. Its cognate antigen is unknown. It was healthy bone marrow donors who served as donors. This entry comes from a study of cytomegalovirus exposure and HLA in healthy donors. Points from the study as a whole: A likely sequencing artifact accounted for one observed cluster of highly shared sequence variants. Roughly uniform sequencing depth across donors was assumed, possibly incorrectly. In vitro, three CMV-associated chains proved specific for CMV antigens.

The PCR contained 60 Vbeta and 13 Jbeta primers. Measured with immunoSEQ multiplex PCR; TCRdb has only the in-frame clones, and not every one. The sample contains 100,000 to 150,000 clones, roughly 80% of which appear only once. The sequenced material came from PBMCs. The sequence was obtained from a young man in good health and CMV-seropositive.

The CDR3 reads CAISLAGGSTDTQYF. The CDR3 nucleotides are TGTGCCATCAGTCTAGCGGGGGGTAGCACAGATACGCAGTATTTT. The V call is TRBV10-3, the J call TRBJ2-3; 11 bases match TRBD2. The CDR3 is 15 residues long. V lost 5 bases to trimming and J lost 0 bases; unmatched junction nucleotides: 1. The V gene's germline CDR1 is ENHRY and CDR2 SYGVKD.